The 23 T cell receptor beta chains given below trace back to one sample, sequenced in a study of T cells after yellow fever vaccination. Via MiXCR, TCRdb re-called the 5' RACE reads, giving one row per CDR3 protein. The sample carries hundreds of thousands of distinct CDR3 sequences, about 12% recorded once. The source material was PBMCs, sampled on the day of the yellow fever booster vaccination. The receptors come from a man in his thirties or forties who received the YFV17D yellow fever vaccine.

This sequence joins TRBV5-1 and TRBJ1-1, with unresolved D. Germline V gene sequence: CDR1 SGHRS, CDR2 YFSETQ. This CDR3 is built from 14 residues. Trimming pared 2 bases from V and 1 base from J, leaving 9 bases between. The CDR3 loop is CASSFAAENTEAFF. Here the CDR3 DNA reads TGCGCCAGCAGCTTCGCAGCCGAGAACACTGAAGCTTTCTTT.

This chain links TRBV4-3 with TRBJ1-2, with D possibly TRBD1 on 6 matching bases. V lost 0 bases and J 7 bases, leaving 15 bases between the germline ends. Germline V gene lookup returns CDR1 LGHNA and CDR2 YSLEER. The CDR3 is made up of 15 amino acids. The CDR3 DNA follows: TGCGCCAGCAGCCAAGAGAGAAGGGGGATGGGTGGCTACACCTTC. This translates into CASSQERRGMGGYTF.

The J gene is TRBJ2-1, the V gene TRBV10-1; possibly TRBD1 for D (6 bases). Deletions cut 2 bases from V and 4 bases from J, with 15 bases between. Germline assignment: CDR1 WNHNN and CDR2 SYGVQD (reference sequence). This CDR3 spans 16 amino acids. The chain's CDR3 is CASSELRDTSYNEQFF. CDR3 in DNA: TGCGCCAGCAGTGAGCTTAGGGACACCTCGTACAATGAGCAGTTCTTC.

The chain uses TRBV7-9 and TRBJ1-1; TRBD1 matches 8 bases. The CDR3 spans 14 residues. Germline trimming cut 5 bases from V and 3 bases from J; bases unmatched to any gene: 5. Germline loops: CDR1 SEHNR, CDR2 FQNEAQ (reference sequence). CDR3 in DNA: TGTGCCAGCAGCACCTCAGGGGGCGACACTGAAGCTTTCTTT. Its protein product is CASSTSGGDTEAFF.

V usage is TRBV5-1 and J usage is TRBJ2-7; D may be TRBD2 (6 bases). With 3 bases removed from V and 2 bases from J, the gap between germline ends came to 18 bases. The CDR3 loop spans 16 amino acids. The V gene's germline CDR1 is SGHRS and CDR2 YFSETQ. The CDR3 loop reads CASSYLGGGQTYEQYF. For the CDR3, the DNA is TGCGCCAGCAGCTACCTCGGGGGAGGACAAACCTACGAGCAGTACTTC.

The chain couples TRBV5-5 to TRBJ2-2; 7 bases fit TRBD2. The germline V gene encodes CDR1 SGHKS and CDR2 YYEKEE (reference sequence). The CDR3 covers 17 residues. With V trimmed by 4 bases and J by 0 bases, 9 bases remained unmatched. CDR3 DNA: TGTGCCAGCAGCCCCCGCGGCCTAGCGGCGAACACCGGGGAGCTGTTTTTT. Its translation: CASSPRGLAANTGELFF.

The table lists this clonotype with a few counts. The chain links TRBV6-5 to TRBJ2-2; 12 bases fit TRBD2. Germline V gene sequence: CDR1 MNHEY, CDR2 SVGAGI. V gave up 2 bases and J gave up 6 bases; unmatched junction bases: 4. This CDR3 is built from 16 residues. The CDR3 DNA follows: TGTGCCAGCAGTTACCGACTAGCGGGAGTCCCCGGGGAGCTGTTTTTT. This gives the protein CASSYRLAGVPGELFF.

This clonotype has more than one count but fewer than ten. This sequence joins TRBV12-3 or TRBV12-4 and TRBJ1-1, with D unclear. This CDR3 region has 14 residues. Trimming removed 3 bases at V and 4 bases at J, with 12 bases between. CDR3 amino acids: CASSFGRQVTEAFF. CDR3 DNA: TGTGCCAGCAGTTTCGGGCGGCAGGTCACTGAAGCTTTCTTT.

The chain carries TRBV19 and TRBJ2-5, with D possibly TRBD2 on 5 matching bases. Trimming stripped 5 bases from V and 3 bases from J, with 13 bases between. The length of the CDR3 is 14 residues. Germline values: CDR1 LNHDA, CDR2 SQIVND (reference sequence). As DNA, the CDR3 is TGTGCCAGTAGTGGATTCTGGGGAGAAGAGACCCAGTACTTC. Its protein is CASSGFWGEETQYF.

V and J are TRBV20-1 and TRBJ2-5; D is uncertain. CDR3 length equals 13 residues. V lost 6 bases, J lost 5 bases, and 16 bases lay in between. Germline-derived CDR1 and CDR2 are DFQATT and SNEGSKA (reference sequence). The CDR3 here is CSAYHTFGETQYF. The CDR3 nucleotides read TGCAGTGCATACCACACATTCGGGGAGACCCAGTACTTC.

The chain carries TRBV20-1 and TRBJ2-7, with 11 bases lining up with TRBD1. J was trimmed by 9 bases and V by 3 bases; bases with no gene match: 10. CDR3 length equals 14 residues. The germline V gene has CDR1 DFQATT and CDR2 SNEGSKA (reference sequence). The CDR3 DNA sequence: TGCAGTGCTAGGACTCCGGGACAGGGGGTTCGGCAGTACTTC. It translates to CSARTPGQGVRQYF.

This rearrangement joins TRBV7-9 to TRBJ1-4, with 9 bases that match TRBD1. The CDR3 sequence is 17 residues long. Germline CDR1 and CDR2: SEHNR and FQNEAQ (reference sequence). Unmatched junction bases numbered 4, after V lost 0 bases and J lost 2 bases. CDR3 amino acids: CASSLADRGRTNEKLFF. The CDR3, as DNA: TGTGCCAGCAGCTTAGCGGACAGGGGTCGGACTAATGAAAAACTGTTTTTT.

This clonotype came up a few times. The chain uses TRBV20-1 and TRBJ2-1; either TRBD1 or TRBD2 may fit D (6 bases each). CDR1 is DFQATT and CDR2 is SNEGSKA in the germline V gene (reference sequence). CDR3 length: 16 amino acids. The V gene lost 5 bases and the J gene lost 6 bases, with 23 bases spanning the gap. In DNA form, the CDR3 reads TGCAGTGCTCCATATGGGGGGCTCCCGGTGGGCAATGAGCAGTTCTTC. The encoded protein is CSAPYGGLPVGNEQFF.

There are a few counts of this clonotype. The V call is TRBV20-1, the J call TRBJ1-1, with D possibly being TRBD1 (6 bases). The CDR3 has 12 amino acids. CDR1 DFQATT and CDR2 SNEGSKA come from the germline V gene (reference sequence). CDR3 loop: CTPLTGRTEAFF. The CDR3 DNA sequence: TGCACCCCACTTACAGGGCGGACTGAAGCTTTCTTT.

This clonotype was counted a few times. The V gene is TRBV10-1, the J gene TRBJ2-5, with 7 positions matching TRBD1. CDR1 WNHNN and CDR2 SYGVQD come from the germline V gene (reference sequence). This CDR3 is built from 14 residues. Trimming at V came to 6 bases and at J to 5 bases, leaving 9 bases not matched to a gene. In nucleotides, the CDR3 is TGCGCCAGCAGCGGGACAGCCGACTTGGAGACCCAGTACTTC. Encoded protein: CASSGTADLETQYF.

The chain couples TRBV30 to TRBJ2-2; D perhaps matches TRBD2 (6 bases). Trimming removed 3 bases at V and 1 base at J, with 9 bases between. From germline, CDR1 is GTSNPN and CDR2 SVGIG (reference sequence). CDR3 length: 14 amino acids. The CDR3 region is CAWRGTGNTGELFF. The CDR3 bases are TGTGCCTGGAGGGGGACTGGGAACACCGGGGAGCTGTTTTTT. Supplemented by reference TRBV30 and TRBJ2-2, the full variable domain reads SQTIHQWPATLVQPVGSPLSLECTVEGTSNPNLYWYRQAAGRGLQLLFYSVGIGQISSEVPQNLSASRPQDRQFILSSKKLLLSDSGFYLCAWRGTGNTGELFFGEGSRLTVL.

This clonotype was counted between two and nine times. The chain is built from TRBV4-1 and TRBJ2-3, with TRBD2 matching over 8 bases. Looked up from germline, CDR1 is MGHRA and CDR2 is YSYEKL. There are 17 residues in the CDR3. J gave up 4 bases and V 4 bases, and 13 bases lay outside the gene matches. CDR3 bases: TGCGCCAGCAGCCCAGGCCCTCTAAAGCGGGAGTCAGATACGCAGTATTTT. Its protein is CASSPGPLKRESDTQYF.

The J gene is TRBJ1-6, the V gene TRBV10-3; 8 positions agree with TRBD1. The CDR3 is 14 amino acids. The germline gives CDR1 ENHRY, CDR2 SYGVKD. J gave up 7 bases and V 6 bases, and 5 bases lay outside the gene matches. CDR3 loop: CAISRGQANSPLHF. The CDR3, as DNA: TGTGCCATCAGCCGGGGACAGGCCAATTCACCCCTCCACTTT.

The rearrangement uses TRBV12-3 or TRBV12-4 and TRBJ2-1, with D hard to call. V was pared by 7 bases and J by 0 bases, with 13 bases between. CDR3 length: 15 residues. DNA of the CDR3: TGTGCCAGCACCCGCGACGGTAGCTCCTACAATGAGCAGTTCTTC. This codes for CASTRDGSSYNEQFF.

This clonotype came up a few times. This chain joins TRBV20-1 and TRBJ2-5; maybe TRBD1 (6 bases). The CDR3 has 16 amino acids. Germline loops: CDR1 DFQATT, CDR2 SNEGSKA (reference sequence). With 5 bases removed from V and 5 bases from J, the gap between germline ends came to 24 bases. The chain's CDR3 is CSAPLSLVQGHETQYF. CDR3 nucleotides: TGCAGTGCTCCCCTTTCTCTAGTGCAGGGACACGAGACCCAGTACTTC.

This clonotype has just a few counts. The gene calls are TRBV7-2 and TRBJ2-5; TRBD2 matches 7 bases. With V trimmed by 2 bases and J by 3 bases, 9 bases remained unmatched. Germline CDR1 reads SGHTA; CDR2 reads FQGNSA. The CDR3 loop spans 16 amino acids. The CDR3 loop is CASSLRLVAGEETQYF. The CDR3 nucleotides read TGTGCCAGCAGCTTAAGGCTGGTAGCGGGTGAAGAGACCCAGTACTTC. Full variable domain (remainder filled in from reference TRBV7-2 and TRBJ2-5): GAGVSQSPSNKVTEKGKDVELRCDPISGHTALYWYRQSLGQGLEFLIYFQGNSAPDKSGLPSDRFSAERTGGSVSTLTIQRTQQEDSAVYLCASSLRLVAGEETQYFGPGTRLLVL.

The chain uses TRBV5-1 and TRBJ2-3; 13 bases are a match to TRBD2. The CDR3 has 14 residues. V gave up 0 bases and J gave up 9 bases; unmatched junction bases: 1. In germline, CDR1 is SGHRS, CDR2 YFSETQ. The CDR3 region has the DNA TGCGCCAGCAGCTTGGGACTAGCGGGAGGCACGCAGTATTTT. Translation gives CASSLGLAGGTQYF.

The chain links TRBV9 to TRBJ2-1; TRBD2 might be the D (5 bases). The CDR3 is 15 residues long. CDR1 and CDR2 from the germline V gene are SGDLS and YYNGEE. The V gene lost 1 base and the J gene lost 5 bases, with 13 bases spanning the gap. The chain's CDR3 is CASSVHGIPDNEQFF. The DNA of the CDR3 is TGTGCCAGCAGCGTACACGGGATTCCCGACAATGAGCAGTTCTTC.